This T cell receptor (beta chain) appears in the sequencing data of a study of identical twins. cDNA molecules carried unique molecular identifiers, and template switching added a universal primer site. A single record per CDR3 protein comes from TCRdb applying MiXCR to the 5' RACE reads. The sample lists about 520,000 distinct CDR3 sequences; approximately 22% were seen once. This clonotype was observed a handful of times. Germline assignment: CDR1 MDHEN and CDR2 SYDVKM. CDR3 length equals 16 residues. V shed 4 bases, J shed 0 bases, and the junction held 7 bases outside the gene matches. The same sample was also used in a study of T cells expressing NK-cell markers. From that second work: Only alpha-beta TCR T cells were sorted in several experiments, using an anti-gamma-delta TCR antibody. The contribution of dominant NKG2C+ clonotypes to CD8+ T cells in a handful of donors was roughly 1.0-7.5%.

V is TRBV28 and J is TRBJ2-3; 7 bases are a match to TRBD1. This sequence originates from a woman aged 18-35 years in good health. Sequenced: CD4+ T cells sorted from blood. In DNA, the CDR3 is TGTGCCAGCAGTTCCTATTCGACAGGGAGCACAGATACGCAGTATTTT. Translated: CASSSYSTGSTDTQYF.